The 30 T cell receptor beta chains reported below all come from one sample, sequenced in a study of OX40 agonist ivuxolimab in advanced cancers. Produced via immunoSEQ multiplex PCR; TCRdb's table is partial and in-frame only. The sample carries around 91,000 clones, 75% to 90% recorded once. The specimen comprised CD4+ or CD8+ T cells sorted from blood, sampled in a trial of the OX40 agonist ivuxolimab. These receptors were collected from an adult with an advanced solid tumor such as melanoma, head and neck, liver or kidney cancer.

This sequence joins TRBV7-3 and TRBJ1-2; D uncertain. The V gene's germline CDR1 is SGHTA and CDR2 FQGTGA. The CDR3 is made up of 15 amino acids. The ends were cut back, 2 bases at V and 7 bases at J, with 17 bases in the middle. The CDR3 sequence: CASSLEPSSSIGYTF. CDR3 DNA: TGTGCCAGCAGCTTAGAACCTAGTTCCTCGATTGGCTACACCTTC.

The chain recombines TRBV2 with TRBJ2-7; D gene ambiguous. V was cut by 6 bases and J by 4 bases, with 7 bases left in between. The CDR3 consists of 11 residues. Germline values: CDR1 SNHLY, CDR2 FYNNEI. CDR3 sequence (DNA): TGTGCCAGCAGGATCCTTTACGAGCAGTACGTC. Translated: CASRILYEQYV.

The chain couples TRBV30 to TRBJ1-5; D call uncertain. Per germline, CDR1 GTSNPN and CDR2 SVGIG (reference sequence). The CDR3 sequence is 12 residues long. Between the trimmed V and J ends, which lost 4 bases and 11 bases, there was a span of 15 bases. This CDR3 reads CAWTSALFAQHF. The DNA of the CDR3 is TGTGCCTGGACCTCGGCCCTCTTTGCCCAGCATTTT. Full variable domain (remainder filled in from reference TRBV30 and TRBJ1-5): SQTIHQWPATLVQPVGSPLSLECTVEGTSNPNLYWYRQAAGRGLQLLFYSVGIGQISSEVPQNLSASRPQDRQFILSSKKLLLSDSGFYLCAWTSALFAQHFGDGTRLSIL.

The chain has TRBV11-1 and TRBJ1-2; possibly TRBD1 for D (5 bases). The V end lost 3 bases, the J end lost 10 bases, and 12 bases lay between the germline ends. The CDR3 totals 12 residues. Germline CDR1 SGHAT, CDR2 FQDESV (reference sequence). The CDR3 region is CASSFSGLDYTF. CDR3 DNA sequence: TGTGCCAGCAGCTTTTCAGGGTTGGACTACACCTTC.

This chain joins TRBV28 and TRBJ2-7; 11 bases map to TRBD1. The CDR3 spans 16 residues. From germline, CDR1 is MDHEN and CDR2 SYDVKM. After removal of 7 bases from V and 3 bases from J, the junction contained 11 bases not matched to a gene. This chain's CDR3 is CASKEGGTGGFYEQYV. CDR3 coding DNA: TGTGCCAGCAAAGAGGGCGGGACAGGGGGATTCTACGAGCAGTACGTC.

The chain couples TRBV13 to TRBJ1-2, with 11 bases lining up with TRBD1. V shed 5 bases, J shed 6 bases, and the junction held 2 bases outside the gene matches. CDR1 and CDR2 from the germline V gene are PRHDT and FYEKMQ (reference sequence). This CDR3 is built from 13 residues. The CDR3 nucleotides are TGTGCCAGCAGCCAGGGACAGGGGGATGGCTACACCTTC. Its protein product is CASSQGQGDGYTF.

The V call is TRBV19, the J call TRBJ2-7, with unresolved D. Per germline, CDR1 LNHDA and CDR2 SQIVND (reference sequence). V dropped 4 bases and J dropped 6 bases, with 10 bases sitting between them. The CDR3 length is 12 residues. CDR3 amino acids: CASSRDQAEQYF. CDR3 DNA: TGTGCCAGTAGTAGGGATCAGGCCGAGCAGTACTTC.

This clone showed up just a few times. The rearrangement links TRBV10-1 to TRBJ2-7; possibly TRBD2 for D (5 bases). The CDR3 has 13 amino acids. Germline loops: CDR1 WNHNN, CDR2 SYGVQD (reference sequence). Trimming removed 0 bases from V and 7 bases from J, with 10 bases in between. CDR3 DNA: TGCGCCAGCAGTGAGTCCTTGACGGGGGAGCAGTACGTC. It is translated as CASSESLTGEQYV.

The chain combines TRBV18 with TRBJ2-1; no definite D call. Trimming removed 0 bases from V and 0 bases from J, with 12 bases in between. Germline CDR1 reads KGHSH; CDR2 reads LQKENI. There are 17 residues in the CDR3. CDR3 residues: CASSPPQFLSSYNEQFF. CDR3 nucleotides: TGTGCCAGCTCACCACCTCAATTCCTAAGCTCCTACAATGAGCAGTTCTTC. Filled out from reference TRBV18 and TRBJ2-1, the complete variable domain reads NAGVMQNPRHLVRRRGQEARLRCSPMKGHSHVYWYRQLPEEGLKFMVYLQKENIIDESGMPKERFSAEFPKEGPSILRIQQVVRGDSAAYFCASSPPQFLSSYNEQFFGPGTRLTVL.

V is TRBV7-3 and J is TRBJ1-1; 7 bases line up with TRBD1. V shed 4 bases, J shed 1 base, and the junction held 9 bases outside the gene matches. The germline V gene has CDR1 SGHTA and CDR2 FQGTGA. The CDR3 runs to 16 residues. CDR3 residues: CASSSATGMGNTEAFF. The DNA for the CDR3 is TGTGCCAGCAGCTCCGCGACAGGGATGGGGAACACTGAAGCTTTCTTT.

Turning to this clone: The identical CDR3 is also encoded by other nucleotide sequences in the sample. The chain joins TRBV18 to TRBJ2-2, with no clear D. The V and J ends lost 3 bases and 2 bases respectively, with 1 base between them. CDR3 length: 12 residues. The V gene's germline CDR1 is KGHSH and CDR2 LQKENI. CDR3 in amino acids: CASSPNTGELFF. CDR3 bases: TGTGCCAGCTCACCCAACACCGGGGAGCTGTTTTTT.

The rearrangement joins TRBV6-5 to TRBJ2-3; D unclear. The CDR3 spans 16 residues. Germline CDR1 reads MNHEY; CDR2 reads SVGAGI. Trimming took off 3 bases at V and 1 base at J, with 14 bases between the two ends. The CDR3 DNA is TGTGCCAGCAGTTATCCAAAGGGCAAGGGCACAGATACGCAGTATTTT. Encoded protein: CASSYPKGKGTDTQYF.

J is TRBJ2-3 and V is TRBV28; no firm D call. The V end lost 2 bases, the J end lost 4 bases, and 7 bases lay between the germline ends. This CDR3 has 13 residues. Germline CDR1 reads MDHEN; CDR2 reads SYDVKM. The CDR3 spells CASSLGHSDTQYF. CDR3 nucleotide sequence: TGTGCCAGCAGTTTAGGGCACTCAGATACGCAGTATTTT.

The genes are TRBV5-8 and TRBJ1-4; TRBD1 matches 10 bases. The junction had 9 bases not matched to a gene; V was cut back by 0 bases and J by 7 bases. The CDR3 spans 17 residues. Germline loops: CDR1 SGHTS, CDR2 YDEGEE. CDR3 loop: CASSLVAGTGVIEKLFF. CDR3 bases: TGTGCCAGCAGCTTGGTAGCCGGGACAGGGGTTATTGAAAAACTGTTTTTT.

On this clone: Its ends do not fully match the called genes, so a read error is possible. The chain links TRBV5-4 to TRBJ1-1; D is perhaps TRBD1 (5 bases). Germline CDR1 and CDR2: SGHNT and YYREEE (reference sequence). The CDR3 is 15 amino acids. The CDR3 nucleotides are TGTGCCAGCAGCTTGGCCACTGGGGGTAGAACTGAAGCTCTCTTT. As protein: CASSLATGGRTEALF.

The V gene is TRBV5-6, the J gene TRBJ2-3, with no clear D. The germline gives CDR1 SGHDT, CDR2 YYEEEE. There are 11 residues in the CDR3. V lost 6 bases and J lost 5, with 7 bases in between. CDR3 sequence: CASIRGDTQYF. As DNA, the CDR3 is TGTGCCAGCATCCGAGGAGATACGCAGTATTTT.

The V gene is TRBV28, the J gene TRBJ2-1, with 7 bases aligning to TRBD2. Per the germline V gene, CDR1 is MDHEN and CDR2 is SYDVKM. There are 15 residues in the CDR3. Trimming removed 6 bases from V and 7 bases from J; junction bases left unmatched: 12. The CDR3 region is CASSRGSRGKNEQFF. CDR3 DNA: TGTGCCAGCAGCCGCGGGAGTAGGGGTAAAAATGAGCAGTTCTTC.

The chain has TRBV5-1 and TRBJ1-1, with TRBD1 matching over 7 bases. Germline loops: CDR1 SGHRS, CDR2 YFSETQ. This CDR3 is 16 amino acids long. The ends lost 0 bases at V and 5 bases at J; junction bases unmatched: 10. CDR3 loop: CASSLDRGIGGTEAFF. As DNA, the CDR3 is TGCGCCAGCAGCTTGGACAGGGGTATCGGAGGGACTGAAGCTTTCTTT.

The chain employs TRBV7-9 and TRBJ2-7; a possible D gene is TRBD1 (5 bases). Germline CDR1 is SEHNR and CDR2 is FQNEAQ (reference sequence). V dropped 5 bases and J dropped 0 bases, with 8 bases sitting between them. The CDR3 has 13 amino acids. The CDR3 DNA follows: TGTGCCAGCAGCCGTGACAGCTCCTACGAGCAGTACTTC. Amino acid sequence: CASSRDSSYEQYF.

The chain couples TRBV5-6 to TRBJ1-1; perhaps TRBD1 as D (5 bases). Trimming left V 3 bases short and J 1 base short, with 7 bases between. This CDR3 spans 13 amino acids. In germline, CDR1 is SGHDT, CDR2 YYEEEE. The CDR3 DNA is TGTGCCAGCAGCTACGACAGGAACACTGAAGCTTTCTTT. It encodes CASSYDRNTEAFF.

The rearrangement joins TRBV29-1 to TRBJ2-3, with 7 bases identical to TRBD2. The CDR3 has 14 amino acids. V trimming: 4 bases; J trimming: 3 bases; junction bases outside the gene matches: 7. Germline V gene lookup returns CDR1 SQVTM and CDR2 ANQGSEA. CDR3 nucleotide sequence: TGCAGCGTTGGTGTGGCGGGAGTTACAGATACGCAGTATTTT. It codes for CSVGVAGVTDTQYF.

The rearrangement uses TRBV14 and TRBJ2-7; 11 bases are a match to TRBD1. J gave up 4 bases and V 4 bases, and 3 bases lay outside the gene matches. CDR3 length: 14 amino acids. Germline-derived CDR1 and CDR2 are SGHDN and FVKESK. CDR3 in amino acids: CASSPGDRGYEQYV. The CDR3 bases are TGTGCCAGCAGCCCGGGGGACAGGGGGTACGAGCAGTACGTC.

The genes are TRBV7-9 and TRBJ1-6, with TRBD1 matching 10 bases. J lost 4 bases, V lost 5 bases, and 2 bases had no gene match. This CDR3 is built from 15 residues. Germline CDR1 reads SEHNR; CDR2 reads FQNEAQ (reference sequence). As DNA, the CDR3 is TGTGCCAGCAGCCCGGGACAGGGGTATAATTCACCCCTCCACTTT. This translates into CASSPGQGYNSPLHF.

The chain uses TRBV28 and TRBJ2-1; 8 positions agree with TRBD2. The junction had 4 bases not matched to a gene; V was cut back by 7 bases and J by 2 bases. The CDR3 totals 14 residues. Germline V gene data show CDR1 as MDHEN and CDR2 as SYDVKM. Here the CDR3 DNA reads TGTGCCAGCATTAGCGGGATGCCCTACAATGAGCAGTTCTTC. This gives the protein CASISGMPYNEQFF.

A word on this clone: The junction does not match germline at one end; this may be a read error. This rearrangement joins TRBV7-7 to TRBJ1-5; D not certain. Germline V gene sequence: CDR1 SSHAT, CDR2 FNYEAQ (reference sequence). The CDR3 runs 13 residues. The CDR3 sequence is CASSLDADQPQHF. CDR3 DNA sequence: TGTGCTAGCAGCTTAGACGCTGATCAGCCCCAGCATTTT.

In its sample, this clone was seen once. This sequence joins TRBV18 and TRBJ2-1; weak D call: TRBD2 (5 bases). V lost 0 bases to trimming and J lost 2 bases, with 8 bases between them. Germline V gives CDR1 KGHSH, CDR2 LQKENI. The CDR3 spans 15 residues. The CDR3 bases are TGTGCCAGCTCACCACCCCCCGGGACCTACAATGAGCAGTTCTTC. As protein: CASSPPPGTYNEQFF.

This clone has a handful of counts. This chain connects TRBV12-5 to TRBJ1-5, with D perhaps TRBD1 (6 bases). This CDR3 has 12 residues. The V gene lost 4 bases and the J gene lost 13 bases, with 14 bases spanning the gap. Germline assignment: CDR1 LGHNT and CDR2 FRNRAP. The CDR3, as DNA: TGTGCTAGTGGTTCTAACGGGGGGGCTCAGCATTTT. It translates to CASGSNGGAQHF.

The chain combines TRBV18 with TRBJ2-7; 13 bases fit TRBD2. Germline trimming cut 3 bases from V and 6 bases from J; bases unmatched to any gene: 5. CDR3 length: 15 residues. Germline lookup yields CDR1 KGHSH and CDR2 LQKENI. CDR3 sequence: CASSPGLAGTGEQYV. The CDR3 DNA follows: TGTGCCAGCTCACCGGGACTAGCGGGGACTGGCGAGCAGTACGTC.

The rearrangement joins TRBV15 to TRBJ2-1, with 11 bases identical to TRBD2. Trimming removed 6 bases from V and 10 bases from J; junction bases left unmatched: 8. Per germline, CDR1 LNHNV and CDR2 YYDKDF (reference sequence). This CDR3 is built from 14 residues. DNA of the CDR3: TGTGCCACCAGTACGACTAGCGGGATCTTCGAGCAGTTCTTC. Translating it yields CATSTTSGIFEQFF.

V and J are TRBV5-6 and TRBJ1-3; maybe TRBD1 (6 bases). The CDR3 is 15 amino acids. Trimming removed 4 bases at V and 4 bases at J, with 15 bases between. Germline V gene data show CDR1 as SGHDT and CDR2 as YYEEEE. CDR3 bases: TGTGCCAGCAGCGTGTCACAGGGAACCGGAAACACCATATATTTT. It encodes CASSVSQGTGNTIYF.